This is a list of T cell receptor beta chains from one sample in a study of cytomegalovirus exposure and HLA in healthy donors. This table comes from immunoSEQ multiplex PCR, and its TCRdb copy is limited to in-frame clones, with some not included. Of approximately 93,000 clones listed, more than 55% are singletons. What was sequenced was PBMCs. Receptors were obtained from a boy aged 5-17 years in good health and CMV-seropositive. Both conserved end residues are part of each CDR3. A D gene is named only where the DNA matches it firmly.

J: TRBJ2-1; D: TRBD2; V: TRBV4-3; CDR3: CASSQEAAGVDEQFF
J: TRBJ2-1; D: -; V: TRBV7-8; CDR3: CASSLTPDSLDNEQFF
J: TRBJ1-1; D: -; V: TRBV2; CDR3: CASSGTGTPNTEAFF
J: TRBJ2-7; D: TRBD2; V: TRBV5-4; CDR3: CASSSVKLAGNEQYF
J: TRBJ2-7; D: TRBD2; V: TRBV27; CDR3: CASTSGSRTYEQYF
J: TRBJ1-3; D: TRBD1; V: TRBV5-1; CDR3: CASSPRDSQHFSGNTIYF
J: TRBJ1-2; D: -; V: TRBV30; CDR3: CAWTPIEGDYTF
J: TRBJ2-4; D: -; V: TRBV4-1; CDR3: CASSQNGAGPIQYF
J: TRBJ1-5; D: TRBD1; V: TRBV9; CDR3: CASSFGQGIQPQHF
J: TRBJ1-4; D: -; V: TRBV5-8; CDR3: CASSLTGRSNEKLFF
J: TRBJ1-1; D: TRBD1; V: TRBV7-3; CDR3: CASSLQGVANTEAFF
J: TRBJ1-1; D: -; V: TRBV6-6; CDR3: CASSGGYEAFF
J: TRBJ2-7; D: -; V: TRBV6-5; CDR3: CASRTGGRYEQYF
J: TRBJ2-1; D: -; V: TRBV27; CDR3: CASSFGPQGNYNEQFF
J: TRBJ1-1; D: TRBD1; V: TRBV5-1; CDR3: CASRQTGGLNTEAFF
J: TRBJ1-1; D: -; V: TRBV6-1; CDR3: CASSAPRMNTEAFF
J: TRBJ1-6; D: -; V: TRBV25-1; CDR3: CASSAGGPNYNSPLHF
J: TRBJ1-2; D: TRBD1; V: TRBV5-4; CDR3: CASSLAPFDRGLGYHGYTF
J: TRBJ2-7; D: -; V: TRBV15; CDR3: CATSRVDKTYEQYF
J: TRBJ2-6; D: -; V: TRBV7-3; CDR3: CASSRSRSSGANVLTF
J: TRBJ1-1; D: -; V: TRBV6-1; CDR3: CASIRPGFETEAFF
J: -; D: -; V: TRBV7-6; CDR3: CASSPMGDEQYF
J: TRBJ2-1; D: -; V: TRBV19; CDR3: CASSPSAGVEQFF
J: TRBJ2-7; D: -; V: TRBV6-5; CDR3: CASSYSRLGYEQYF
J: TRBJ1-3; D: -; V: TRBV20-1; CDR3: CSGEDRNTIYF
J: TRBJ1-1; D: TRBD1; V: TRBV5-6; CDR3: CASSLGQGSGVDTEAFF
J: TRBJ2-2; D: TRBD2; V: TRBV9; CDR3: CASSVLAGFTGELFF
J: TRBJ1-5; D: -; V: TRBV6-5; CDR3: CASSSRLRGGQPQHF
J: TRBJ1-1; D: -; V: TRBV5-6; CDR3: CASSPSRGTEAFF